This TCR beta chain was sequenced during a study of graft-versus-host responses after intestinal transplantation. This clone showed up just once. The target antigen is unknown. The method was immunoSEQ multiplex PCR; TCRdb's version includes in-frame clones alone and lacks a portion of them. The table records approximately 130,000 clones, more than 90% of them present only once. Looked up from germline, CDR1 is DFQATT and CDR2 is SNEGSKA (reference sequence). The V end lost 6 bases, the J end lost 3 bases, and 7 bases lay between the germline ends. This CDR3 has 11 residues. The rearrangement joins TRBV20-1 to TRBJ2-3; unclear D gene. This material consisted of unstimulated CD4+ T cells sorted from spleen or lymph node cells, taken before intestinal transplant. This clonotype was sampled from a human donor who received an intestinal transplant. CDR3 bases: TGCAGTGCCCCCCATACAGATACGCAGTATTTT. Translating it yields CSAPHTDTQYF.